This T cell receptor beta chain was found in a study of siplizumab effects on memory and regulatory T cells. Study-wide points: The drug siplizumab significantly decreased the alloreactive sequences that could be traced to unstimulated CD4+ memory cells.

The assay was immunoSEQ multiplex PCR, and TCRdb's table has in-frame clones only and misses some. The sample lists around 26,000 clones; around 83% were seen once. As to this clone: Antigen specificity is unknown.

The CDR3 runs 16 residues. CDR1 and CDR2 (germline): LNHNV, YYDKDF (reference sequence). V trimming: 0 bases; J trimming: 3 bases; junction bases outside the gene matches: 6. The specimen was memory CD4+ T cells sorted from blood. V is TRBV15 and J is TRBJ2-5; TRBD2 matches 8 bases. The TCR sequence derives from a human donor in good health. CDR3 coding DNA: TGTGCCACCAGCAGAGATCGCGGGGGGTTGAAAGAGACCCAGTACTTC. This gives the protein CATSRDRGGLKETQYF. The whole variable domain, remainder taken from reference TRBV15 and TRBJ2-5, is DAMVIQNPRYQVTQFGKPVTLSCSQTLNHNVMYWYQQKSSQAPKLLFHYYDKDFNNEADTPDNFQSRRPNTSFCFLDIRSPGLGDTAMYLCATSRDRGGLKETQYFGPGTRLLVL.